One and the same sample provided the 22 T cell receptor beta chains below, sequenced in a study of blood T cell repertoires in COVID-19. TCRdb's copy holds only in-frame clones and misses some; the assay was immunoSEQ multiplex PCR. Among over 150,000 clones listed, 80% to 90% were seen once. Sequenced material: peripheral blood. All receptors derive from a man aged 18 to 35 who had recovered from COVID-19.

This chain links TRBV6-5 with TRBJ1-4; D gene uncertain. The V end was cut by 5 bases, the J end by 7 bases, with 11 bases between. The CDR3 is 13 residues long. Germline lookup yields CDR1 MNHEY and CDR2 SVGAGI. As DNA, the CDR3 is TGTGCCAGCAGTCGCACCCCGAGTGAAAAACTGTTTTTT. Translated: CASSRTPSEKLFF.

In this sample, this clone turned up once. The chain links TRBV18 to TRBJ2-3, with D possibly matching TRBD2 (6 bases). CDR3 length: 17 amino acids. V was pared by 6 bases and J by 5 bases, with 24 bases between. CDR1 and CDR2 from the germline V gene are KGHSH and LQKENI. CDR3 bases: TGTGCCAGCTCGCCGAACCTGGGGGGTCCGGCCCTAGATACGCAGTATTTT. Translation: CASSPNLGGPALDTQYF. The full variable domain, its missing parts supplied by reference TRBV18 and TRBJ2-3, is NAGVMQNPRHLVRRRGQEARLRCSPMKGHSHVYWYRQLPEEGLKFMVYLQKENIIDESGMPKERFSAEFPKEGPSILRIQQVVRGDSAAYFCASSPNLGGPALDTQYFGPGTRLTVL.

The chain uses TRBV12-1 and TRBJ2-3; the DNA was not used to check the table's D call, TRBD2. TRBV12-1 is termed a pseudogene. The CDR3 has 17 amino acids. CDR3 bases: TGTGCCAGCAGCCCGCGGGGTAGCGGGAGGCCCACAGATACGCAGTATTTT. Translated: CASSPRGSGRPTDTQYF.

The chain has TRBV28 and TRBJ1-2, with a tentative D call TRBD1 (6 bases). Germline V gene sequence: CDR1 MDHEN, CDR2 SYDVKM. The V end lost 6 bases, the J end lost 4 bases, and 15 bases lay between the germline ends. This CDR3 is 14 amino acids long. The CDR3 nucleotides are TGTGCCAGCAGGCCCTTCACAGGGACCTATGGCTACACCTTC. This translates into CASRPFTGTYGYTF.

V is TRBV4-2 and J is TRBJ2-1, with a possible D match to TRBD2 (5 bases). V was clipped by 0 bases and J by 0 bases, with 6 bases between them. From germline, CDR1 is LGHNA and CDR2 YNFKEQ. The CDR3 spans 15 residues. In DNA, the CDR3 is TGTGCCAGCAGCCAAGAAGGGAGCTCCTACAATGAGCAGTTCTTC. This translates into CASSQEGSSYNEQFF.

V gene TRBV7-2 combines with J gene TRBJ2-4; the match to TRBD1 covers 9 bases. Germline V gene data show CDR1 as SGHTA and CDR2 as FQGNSA. The V segment lost 3 bases and the J segment 0 bases; nucleotides outside the gene matches: 12. This CDR3 region has 19 residues. CDR3 in DNA: TGTGCCAGCAGCTTTGACGGGACAGGGTTCAAGATAGCCAAAAACATTCAGTACTTC. Its protein is CASSFDGTGFKIAKNIQYF.

Details on this clone: The junction differs from germline at one of its ends, possibly a read error. CDR3 region: CASSRGRETEKF. CDR3 bases: TGTGCCAGCAGCCGGGGGAGGGAAACGGAGAAATTC. The chain uses TRBV12-3 or TRBV12-4 and TRBJ2-7, with 7 bases matching TRBD2. The CDR3 sequence is 12 residues long.

The chain is built from TRBV6-5 and TRBJ2-4; D is perhaps TRBD2 (6 bases). Trimming took off 6 bases at V and 11 bases at J, with 11 bases between the two ends. The V gene's germline CDR1 is MNHEY and CDR2 SVGAGI. The CDR3 totals 11 residues. This CDR3 is CASRWEDVQYF. In DNA form, the CDR3 reads TGTGCCAGCAGATGGGAGGACGTTCAGTACTTC.

With regard to this clone: Other DNA sequences within the sample encode an identical CDR3. The genes are TRBV14 and TRBJ2-1, with TRBD2 matching over 13 bases. This CDR3 comprises 15 residues. V shed 1 base, J shed 9 bases, and the junction held 3 bases outside the gene matches. Germline V gene data show CDR1 as SGHDN and CDR2 as FVKESK. CDR3 coding DNA: TGTGCCAGCAGCCAAGGACTAGCGGGAGGCGGTGAGCAGTTCTTC. Its translation is CASSQGLAGGGEQFF.

This sequence joins TRBV9 and TRBJ1-5; 7 bases agree with TRBD1. CDR1 is SGDLS, CDR2 YYNGEE, per germline. The trim removed 4 bases at V and 2 bases at J, leaving 9 bases unmatched. This CDR3 contains 16 residues. The CDR3 loop is CASSFRTGWGNQPQHF. CDR3 DNA sequence: TGTGCCAGCAGCTTCCGGACAGGCTGGGGCAATCAGCCCCAGCATTTT.

V gene TRBV6-2 or TRBV6-3 combines with J gene TRBJ2-5; 7 bases are shared with TRBD2. The CDR3 consists of 18 residues. Germline assignment: CDR1 MNHEY and CDR2 SVGEGT. The V and J ends lost 3 bases and 2 bases, in that order; junction bases with no gene match: 15. This CDR3 reads CASSYEGGRGGRQETQYF. The CDR3 DNA reads as TGTGCCAGCAGTTATGAGGGTGGACGGGGAGGGAGGCAAGAGACCCAGTACTTC.

The chain recombines TRBV7-6 with TRBJ2-1; 10 bases line up with TRBD2. Looked up from germline, CDR1 is SGHVS and CDR2 is FNYEAQ. There are 14 residues in the CDR3. V was clipped by 3 bases and J by 6 bases; unmatched bases: 2. The CDR3 here is CASSLSSGGNEQFF. The DNA of the CDR3 is TGTGCCAGCAGCTTGTCTAGCGGGGGCAATGAGCAGTTCTTC.

CDR3 bases: TGTGCCAGCAGCGAACACAGGGAGGAGCAGTTCTTC. It translates to CASSEHREEQFF. The chain links TRBV27 to TRBJ2-1; the D gene is possibly TRBD1 (6 bases). V shed 6 bases and J shed 10 bases, with 13 bases lying between them. The CDR3 is 12 amino acids. Germline V gene sequence: CDR1 MNHEY, CDR2 SMNVEV (reference sequence).

The chain carries TRBV2 and TRBJ2-7, with D tentatively TRBD1 (6 bases). Between the trimmed V and J ends, which lost 2 bases and 3 bases, there was a span of 8 bases. CDR1 is SNHLY and CDR2 is FYNNEI in the germline V gene. The CDR3 covers 13 residues. In DNA form, the CDR3 reads TGTGCCAGCAGTGAAACAGGGAGCTACGAGCAGTACTTC. Translation: CASSETGSYEQYF.

The chain recombines TRBV19 with TRBJ2-2; a weak D match, TRBD2 (5 bases). This CDR3 region has 15 residues. V lost 1 base, J lost 5 bases, and 11 bases lay in between. Germline V gene sequence: CDR1 LNHDA, CDR2 SQIVND (reference sequence). CDR3 bases: TGTGCCAGTAGTATAGGACTCCGAGGGACCGGGGAGCTGTTTTTT. Amino acid sequence: CASSIGLRGTGELFF.

CDR3 protein: CASSQDRGGTYEQYF. CDR3 coding DNA: TGCGCCAGCAGCCAAGATCGCGGCGGGACCTACGAGCAGTACTTC. The chain links TRBV4-1 to TRBJ2-7, with a weak D call TRBD2 (6 bases). The germline gives CDR1 MGHRA, CDR2 YSYEKL. V dropped 0 bases and J dropped 2 bases, with 11 bases sitting between them. The CDR3 totals 15 residues.

By sample share, this clone is medium-sized. The chain uses TRBV28 and TRBJ2-2; D gene ambiguous. The CDR3 is 12 residues long. Germline CDR1 and CDR2: MDHEN and SYDVKM. V lost 2 bases to trimming and J lost 5 bases, with 3 bases between them. The CDR3 DNA reads as TGTGCCAGCAGTTTACTAACCGGGGAGCTGTTTTTT. Translated, it gives CASSLLTGELFF.

The chain couples TRBV7-9 to TRBJ1-2; TRBD1 matches 11 bases. This CDR3 is built from 15 residues. Per the germline V gene, CDR1 is SEHNR and CDR2 is FQNEAQ (reference sequence). The junction had 5 bases not matched to a gene; V was cut back by 1 base and J by 7 bases. CDR3 bases: TGTGCCAGCAGCTTAGAAGGACAGGGGGCGCTTGGCTACACCTTC. Translation gives CASSLEGQGALGYTF.

The chain uses TRBV6-4 and TRBJ1-5; 8 positions match TRBD1. The CDR3 has 17 residues. V was clipped by 0 bases and J by 7 bases; unmatched bases: 11. Germline values: CDR1 MRHNA, CDR2 SNTAGT. CDR3 residues: CASSDSKSAGGRQPQHF. Here the CDR3 DNA reads TGTGCCAGCAGTGACTCGAAGTCGGCAGGGGGCCGACAGCCCCAGCATTTT.

The chain uses TRBV7-2 and TRBJ2-2, with TRBD1 identical over 8 bases. The J segment lost 3 bases and the V segment lost 5 bases, leaving 11 bases of the junction unmatched. This CDR3 has 17 residues. The germline V gene encodes CDR1 SGHTA and CDR2 FQGNSA. CDR3 DNA: TGTGCCAGCAGCCCCCCGCAGGGGGCTTTCTACACCGGGGAGCTGTTTTTT. Its translation: CASSPPQGAFYTGELFF.

This clone was recorded once. This chain uses TRBV6-2 or TRBV6-3 with TRBJ2-6, with TRBD2 identical over 8 bases. The CDR3 is 18 amino acids. Germline V lookup: CDR1 MNHEY, CDR2 SVGEGT. The junction had 6 bases not matched to a gene; V was cut back by 2 bases and J by 0 bases. CDR3 nucleotides: TGTGCCAGCAGTTACCGTCTAGCGGGCGACTCTGGGGCCAACGTCCTGACTTTC. It translates to CASSYRLAGDSGANVLTF.

In this sample, this clone turned up a few times. J is TRBJ2-1 and V is TRBV4-3; no reliable D call. Germline V gene data show CDR1 as LGHNA and CDR2 as YSLEER. Trimming cost V 1 base and J 3 bases, with 7 bases left between them. The CDR3 has 14 amino acids. The CDR3 DNA reads TGCGCCAGCAGCCAAGGGGCAGTCTACAATGAGCAGTTCTTC. It encodes CASSQGAVYNEQFF.